The 3 T cell receptor beta chains reported below all come from one sample, sequenced in a study of CD8 T cells in ankylosing spondylitis. TCRdb re-called the 5' RACE reads with MiXCR, one entry per CDR3 protein. The sample comprises 200,000 to 300,000 distinct CDR3 sequences, roughly 10% of which are singletons, and about 6.8% rests with the top ten. What was sequenced was blood, either unsorted or a sorted T cell fraction (not recorded which). The receptor set was obtained from a male donor with ankylosing spondylitis or in good health (not recorded which).

The chain has TRBV20-1 and TRBJ2-7, with 7 nucleotides matching TRBD1. CDR3 length: 13 residues. The germline V gene has CDR1 DFQATT and CDR2 SNEGSKA (reference sequence). The J segment lost 0 bases and the V segment lost 6 bases, leaving 5 bases of the junction unmatched. CDR3 nucleotides: TGCAGTGCCGAGACAGGGTACTCCTACGAGCAGTACTTC. Amino acid sequence: CSAETGYSYEQYF.

The CDR3 nucleotides read TGTGCCAGCAGCGCCGGGCCTCTCCGGGATCCCCTCCACTTT. It codes for CASSAGPLRDPLHF. The V and J genes are TRBV5-4 and TRBJ1-6, with D uncertain. V lost 4 bases and J lost 13, with 18 bases in between. This CDR3 is built from 14 residues. Germline V gives CDR1 SGHNT, CDR2 YYREEE (reference sequence).

Concerning this clonotype: One base away lies a much larger clone, so this may be a sequencing read error. Given the absence of the conserved phenylalanine or tryptophan at the CDR3 end, a read error is likely. The CDR3 nucleotides are TGCGCCAGCAGCTTCACAGGGGCCGAGTATTCTGAAGCTTTCATT. Amino acids: CASSFTGAEYSEAFI. This rearrangement joins TRBV5-1 to TRBJ1-1, with 7 bases matching TRBD1. With 2 bases clipped from V and 6 bases from J, the junction kept 10 bases outside the gene matches. Germline-derived CDR1 and CDR2 are SGHRS and YFSETQ. This CDR3 has 15 amino acids.